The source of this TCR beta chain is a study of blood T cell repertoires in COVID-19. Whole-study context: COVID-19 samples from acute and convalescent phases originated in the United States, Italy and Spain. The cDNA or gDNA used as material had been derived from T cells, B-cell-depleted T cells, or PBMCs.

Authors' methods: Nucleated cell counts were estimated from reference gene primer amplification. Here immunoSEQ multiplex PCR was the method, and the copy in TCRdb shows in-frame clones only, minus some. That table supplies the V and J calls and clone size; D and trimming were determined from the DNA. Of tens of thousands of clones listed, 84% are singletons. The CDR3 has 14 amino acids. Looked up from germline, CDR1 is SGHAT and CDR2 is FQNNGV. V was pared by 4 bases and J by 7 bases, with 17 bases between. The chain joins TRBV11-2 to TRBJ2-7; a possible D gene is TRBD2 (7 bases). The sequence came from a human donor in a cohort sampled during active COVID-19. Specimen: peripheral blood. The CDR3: CASSSGGPNLEQYF. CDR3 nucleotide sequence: TGTGCCAGCAGCTCCGGGGGGCCCAACTTGGAGCAGTACTTC.